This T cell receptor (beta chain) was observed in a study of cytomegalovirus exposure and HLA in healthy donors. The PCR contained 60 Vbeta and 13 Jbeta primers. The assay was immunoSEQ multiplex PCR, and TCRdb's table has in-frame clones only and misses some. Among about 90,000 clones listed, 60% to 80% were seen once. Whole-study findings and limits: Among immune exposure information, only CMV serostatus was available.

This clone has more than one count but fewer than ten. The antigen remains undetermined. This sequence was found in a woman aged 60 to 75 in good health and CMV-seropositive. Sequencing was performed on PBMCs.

DNA of the CDR3: TGTGCCAGCTCACTCGGACAGGGAAACGGTCAGCCCCAGCATTTT. Amino acid sequence: CASSLGQGNGQPQHF. This sequence joins TRBV18 and TRBJ1-5, with 8 bases matching TRBD1. This CDR3 spans 15 amino acids. J lost 6 bases, V lost 4 bases, and 8 bases had no gene match. CDR1 is KGHSH and CDR2 is LQKENI in the germline V gene.